The 10 T cell receptor beta chains reported below all come from one sample, sequenced in a study of spatial heterogeneity in lung cancer. General observations from the study: Counts of expanded intratumoral alpha and beta TCRs tracked tumor mutation counts.

The time point here: sample taken at primary tumor resection. These receptors' targets are unknown. TCRdb re-derived calls from the 5' RACE reads in MiXCR, one entry per CDR3 protein. Among 8,000 to 9,500 distinct CDR3 sequences listed, approximately 2.9% were seen once. The sample here was lung tumor tissue, taken at surgery. These receptor sequences come from a male donor with early-stage non-small cell lung cancer.

This clonotype is deemed large. The gene calls are TRBV9 and TRBJ1-4; 11 nucleotides agree with TRBD1. The V segment lost 6 bases and the J segment 0 bases; nucleotides outside the gene matches: 4. The CDR3 is made up of 16 amino acids. Germline CDR1 is SGDLS and CDR2 is YYNGEE. DNA for the CDR3: TGTGCCAGCATCCCGGGACAGGGGGCAACTAATGAAAAACTGTTTTTT. Protein: CASIPGQGATNEKLFF.

In the case of this clonotype: This may be a read error: a much more frequent sequence differs by one nucleotide. The rearrangement joins TRBV6-5 to TRBJ1-5; D gene unclear. Germline CDR1 reads MNHEY; CDR2 reads SVGAGI. Trimming took off 2 bases at V and 9 bases at J, with 14 bases between the two ends. The CDR3 covers 14 residues. As DNA, the CDR3 is TGTGCCAGCAGTTACGGACGGGCTGGCTTGCCCCAGCATTTT. This codes for CASSYGRAGLPQHF.

In its sample, this clonotype was seen many times. J is TRBJ2-7 and V is TRBV7-2, with D possibly being TRBD2 (7 bases). Trimming removed 4 bases at V and 9 bases at J, with 22 bases between. This CDR3 contains 15 residues. Per the germline V gene, CDR1 is SGHTA and CDR2 is FQGNSA. CDR3 bases: TGTGCCAGCAGCTGGGGGTCCGGGGGGCCCCCGTCGCAGTACTTC. It encodes CASSWGSGGPPSQYF.

This clonotype was picked up a small number of times. The chain uses TRBV12-3 or TRBV12-4 and TRBJ2-5, with a tentative D call TRBD1 (6 bases). Trimming pared 1 base from V and 1 base from J, leaving 13 bases between. The CDR3 length is 16 residues. The CDR3 DNA sequence: TGTGCCAGCAGTTTAGGGGGCAGGGGACGCCAAGAGACCCAGTACTTC. As protein: CASSLGGRGRQETQYF.

This clonotype has ten or more counts. This chain connects TRBV7-2 to TRBJ2-7, with D perhaps assigned TRBD1 or TRBD2 (5 bases each). This CDR3 contains 15 residues. The ends were cut back, 4 bases at V and 2 bases at J, with 15 bases in the middle. Germline V CDR1 and CDR2: SGHTA, FQGNSA. This CDR3 reads CASSSPRGATYEQYF. The CDR3 nucleotides are TGTGCCAGCAGCTCGCCGAGAGGGGCGACCTACGAGCAGTACTTC.

This clonotype was counted at least ten times. This chain joins TRBV19 and TRBJ1-5, with D perhaps matching TRBD1 (6 bases). This CDR3 has 16 residues. Germline CDR1 is LNHDA and CDR2 is SQIVND (reference sequence). V was trimmed by 7 bases and J by 4 bases, leaving 20 bases between them. CDR3 amino acids: CASNSKRAGANQPQHF. The CDR3 DNA reads TGTGCCAGTAACTCTAAAAGGGCGGGGGCGAATCAGCCCCAGCATTTT.

This clonotype appeared many times. The chain recombines TRBV7-2 with TRBJ2-1; D might be TRBD1 (5 bases). Per germline, CDR1 SGHTA and CDR2 FQGNSA. Trimming pared 1 base from V and 0 bases from J, leaving 13 bases between. The CDR3 loop spans 17 amino acids. This chain's CDR3 is CASSLVGAAFSYNEQFF. For the CDR3, the DNA is TGTGCCAGCAGCTTAGTTGGGGCCGCATTCTCCTACAATGAGCAGTTCTTC. Combining the CDR3 with reference TRBV7-2 and TRBJ2-1 gives the whole variable domain GAGVSQSPSNKVTEKGKDVELRCDPISGHTALYWYRQSLGQGLEFLIYFQGNSAPDKSGLPSDRFSAERTGGSVSTLTIQRTQQEDSAVYLCASSLVGAAFSYNEQFFGPGTRLTVL.

This clonotype is judged medium-sized (0.01 to 0.1%). J is TRBJ2-5 and V is TRBV12-3 or TRBV12-4; 11 bases align to TRBD2. The V and J ends lost 6 bases and 5 bases, in that order; junction bases with no gene match: 14. The CDR3 sequence is 17 residues long. The CDR3 region is CASSGGKGLAAGETQYF. DNA for the CDR3: TGTGCCAGCAGCGGTGGAAAGGGACTAGCGGCTGGGGAGACCCAGTACTTC.

This clonotype was seen many times. The chain recombines TRBV2 with TRBJ2-7; 9 nucleotides match TRBD2. With V trimmed by 7 bases and J by 2 bases, 3 bases remained unmatched. The CDR3 contains 13 residues. Germline V gives CDR1 SNHLY, CDR2 FYNNEI. The CDR3, as DNA: TGTGCCAGCATAGCGGGGGATCCCTACGAGCAGTACTTC. Its translation is CASIAGDPYEQYF.

This clonotype occurred many times. The chain uses TRBV4-3 and TRBJ1-1, with D hard to call. V shed 2 bases and J shed 1 base, with 8 bases lying between them. This CDR3 has 14 amino acids. CDR1 and CDR2 (germline): LGHNA, YSLEER. CDR3 loop: CASSQLSANTEAFF. For the CDR3, the DNA is TGCGCCAGCAGCCAATTGTCAGCGAACACTGAAGCTTTCTTT.